This entry lists 28 T cell receptor beta chains sequenced from one sample in a study of shared clonotypes between healthy human individuals. Sequencing used immunoSEQ multiplex PCR; TCRdb keeps in-frame clones, though not all of them. The sample includes about 980,000 clones, about three quarters of them seen just once. Sequencing was carried out using memory CD4+ T cells sorted from blood. Subset indicated: CD45RA-negative fraction. Receptors originate from a man younger than 35 in good health.

J is TRBJ2-7 and V is TRBV6-6; D not resolved. Germline V gene data show CDR1 as MNHNY and CDR2 as SVGAGI (reference sequence). V dropped 0 bases and J dropped 6 bases, with 9 bases sitting between them. The CDR3 is made up of 13 amino acids. CDR3 nucleotide sequence: TGTGCCAGCAGTTACTCCCCGGCCGTCGAGCAGTACTTC. The encoded protein is CASSYSPAVEQYF.

The chain combines TRBV2 with TRBJ1-2, with D possibly being TRBD1 (5 bases). Germline V gene data show CDR1 as SNHLY and CDR2 as FYNNEI. The CDR3 has 14 residues. V was pared by 5 bases and J by 0 bases, with 10 bases between. The CDR3 region has the DNA TGTGCCAGCAGTCCACAGGAAGCTAACTATGGCTACACCTTC. Translating it yields CASSPQEANYGYTF.

The V and J genes are TRBV30 and TRBJ2-2; the D gene could be TRBD1 or TRBD2 (5 bases each). The length of the CDR3 is 15 residues. Germline V gene sequence: CDR1 GTSNPN, CDR2 SVGIG (reference sequence). With 0 bases removed from V and 5 bases from J, the gap between germline ends came to 13 bases. The CDR3 coding sequence is TGTGCCTGGAGTGTACGCAGGGAGAAGACCGGGGAGCTGTTTTTT. This translates into CAWSVRREKTGELFF.

The rearrangement uses TRBV11-2 and TRBJ1-1; D not certain. Germline V lookup: CDR1 SGHAT, CDR2 FQNNGV. Deletions cut 2 bases from V and 7 bases from J, with 11 bases between. The CDR3 length is 13 residues. The DNA of the CDR3 is TGTGCCAGCAGCTTATCCGGGGTGGGTGAAGCTTTCTTT. Residues: CASSLSGVGEAFF.

The chain couples TRBV28 to TRBJ2-2; no firm D call. Germline loops: CDR1 MDHEN, CDR2 SYDVKM. The CDR3 totals 13 residues. V was trimmed by 10 bases and J by 0 bases, leaving 9 bases between them. CDR3 in amino acids: CATEVANTGELFF. CDR3 DNA sequence: TGTGCCACCGAGGTGGCGAACACCGGGGAGCTGTTTTTT. The variable domain in full, completed from reference TRBV28 and TRBJ2-2, reads DVKVTQSSRYLVKRTGEKVFLECVQDMDHENMFWYRQDPGLGLRLIYFSYDVKMKEKGDIPEGYSVSREKKERFSLILESASTNQTSMYLCATEVANTGELFFGEGSRLTVL.

V usage is TRBV5-1 and J usage is TRBJ2-5; TRBD2 agrees at 10 bases. Losses at the gene ends were 0 bases for V and 5 bases for J; bases not matched to a gene: 4. Germline V gene lookup returns CDR1 SGHRS and CDR2 YFSETQ. The CDR3 runs 15 residues. The CDR3 reads CASSLGTSGGETQYF. In DNA, the CDR3 is TGCGCCAGCAGCTTGGGGACTAGCGGCGGGGAGACCCAGTACTTC.

In DNA, the CDR3 is TGCGCCAGCAGCTTGGAGCCACGGGGCTCCTACAATGAGCAGTTCTTC. Residues: CASSLEPRGSYNEQFF. The rearrangement uses TRBV5-1 and TRBJ2-1; D is possibly TRBD2 (5 bases). Germline CDR1 reads SGHRS; CDR2 reads YFSETQ. CDR3 size: 16 residues. The V gene lost 0 bases and the J gene lost 0 bases, with 10 bases spanning the gap.

Here the CDR3 DNA reads TGTGCCAGCAGTTCCATTTCAGGACAGGGGGCTCGGAATGAGCAGTTCTTC. Its translation is CASSSISGQGARNEQFF. The V and J genes are TRBV27 and TRBJ2-1; 11 nucleotides match TRBD1. Per germline, CDR1 MNHEY and CDR2 SMNVEV (reference sequence). The CDR3 has 17 amino acids. Trimming took 4 bases from V and 7 from J; bases not matched to a gene: 12.

The V call is TRBV6-1, the J call TRBJ2-7; D perhaps matches TRBD2 (6 bases). V was clipped by 3 bases and J by 1 base, with 16 bases between them. Germline CDR1 is MNHNS and CDR2 is SASEGT. The CDR3 has 16 residues. Here the CDR3 reads CASSDPWPSDSYEQYF. In DNA form, the CDR3 reads TGTGCCAGCAGTGATCCTTGGCCTAGCGATTCCTACGAGCAGTACTTC.

This clone has just a few counts. V usage is TRBV30 and J usage is TRBJ1-1; D call uncertain. Looked up from germline, CDR1 is GTSNPN and CDR2 is SVGIG (reference sequence). The V gene lost 4 bases and the J gene lost 4 bases, with 13 bases spanning the gap. The CDR3 consists of 13 residues. This chain's CDR3 is CAWNGLISTEAFF. In nucleotides, the CDR3 is TGTGCCTGGAACGGTCTGATTTCCACTGAAGCTTTCTTT.

This sequence joins TRBV19 and TRBJ2-2, with TRBD2 as a possible D gene (6 bases). This CDR3 is 16 amino acids long. Germline assignment: CDR1 LNHDA and CDR2 SQIVND (reference sequence). Trimming took off 1 base at V and 3 bases at J, with 12 bases between the two ends. For the CDR3, the DNA is TGTGCCAGTAGTATAGTCCGCGGGGACTACACCGGGGAGCTGTTTTTT. It yields the protein CASSIVRGDYTGELFF.

V is TRBV5-6 and J is TRBJ2-7; possible D gene TRBD1, 5 bases. CDR3 length: 14 amino acids. V was pared by 2 bases and J by 6 bases, with 15 bases between. The germline CDR1 and CDR2 sequences are SGHDT and YYEEEE. The CDR3 loop is CASSFREGFGEQYF. The CDR3 DNA is TGTGCCAGCAGCTTCAGGGAAGGGTTCGGCGAGCAGTACTTC.

Comments on this clone: Within the sample, other DNA sequences also encode this same CDR3. The genes are TRBV5-1 and TRBJ1-5; TRBD1 aligns across 10 bases. Trimming at V came to 0 bases and at J to 4 bases, leaving 1 base not matched to a gene. Germline values: CDR1 SGHRS, CDR2 YFSETQ. CDR3 length: 15 amino acids. The CDR3 reads CASSLEGQGNQPQHF. The CDR3 nucleotides read TGCGCCAGCAGCTTGGAGGGACAGGGGAATCAGCCCCAGCATTTT.

This clone was seen only once. The CDR3 region is CASSFEDSLWTGELFF. In DNA, the CDR3 is TGTGCCAGCAGTTTCGAGGACTCCCTGTGGACCGGGGAGCTGTTTTTT. The rearrangement links TRBV27 to TRBJ2-2, with D possibly TRBD2 on 5 matching bases. The germline V gene has CDR1 MNHEY and CDR2 SMNVEV (reference sequence). V gave up 3 bases and J gave up 5 bases, with 16 bases separating them. The CDR3 is 16 residues long.

The chain joins TRBV5-1 to TRBJ2-4; 8 nucleotides line up with TRBD2. V was clipped by 3 bases and J by 6 bases; unmatched bases: 5. Germline loops: CDR1 SGHRS, CDR2 YFSETQ. This CDR3 region has 14 residues. The CDR3, as DNA: TGCGCCAGCAGCTCGGGACTAGTCCGAAACATTCAGTACTTC. Its translation is CASSSGLVRNIQYF.

V usage is TRBV7-2 and J usage is TRBJ2-3, with a possible D match to TRBD2 (5 bases). This CDR3 is 16 amino acids long. Deletions cut 2 bases from V and 3 bases from J, with 15 bases between. Looked up from germline, CDR1 is SGHTA and CDR2 is FQGNSA. Here the CDR3 reads CASSLQAGGRTDTQYF. The CDR3 bases are TGTGCCAGCAGCTTACAGGCGGGCGGACGAACAGATACGCAGTATTTT.

V usage is TRBV28 and J usage is TRBJ1-3; D is undetermined. From germline, CDR1 is MDHEN and CDR2 SYDVKM. This CDR3 has 14 residues. The V gene lost 8 bases and the J gene lost 4 bases, with 15 bases spanning the gap. The CDR3 loop reads CASGTLEFGNTIYF. For the CDR3, the DNA is TGTGCCAGCGGAACCCTGGAATTCGGAAACACCATATATTTT.

V and J are TRBV18 and TRBJ1-1; 9 bases agree with TRBD1. Germline assignment: CDR1 KGHSH and CDR2 LQKENI. This CDR3 has 17 residues. Trimming cost V 0 bases and J 6 bases; bases outside gene matches: 11. CDR3 nucleotides: TGTGCCAGCTCACCACCGACAGGTGCGGGACAGGGCCCTGAAGCTTTCTTT. It yields the protein CASSPPTGAGQGPEAFF.

Comments on this clone: Other nucleotide sequences from this sample produce the same CDR3. V is TRBV30 and J is TRBJ2-2, with D unresolved. The CDR3 sequence is 13 residues long. CDR1 is GTSNPN, CDR2 SVGIG, per germline (reference sequence). Trimming took 1 base from V and 4 from J, leaving 7 bases between them. CDR3 residues: CAWSGWGTGELFF. CDR3 in DNA: TGTGCCTGGAGTGGGTGGGGCACCGGGGAGCTGTTTTTT.

J is TRBJ2-3 and V is TRBV14; 9 bases align to TRBD2. The CDR3 contains 14 residues. Germline V gene lookup returns CDR1 SGHDN and CDR2 FVKESK. After removal of 4 bases from V and 7 bases from J, the junction contained 6 bases not matched to a gene. CDR3 amino acids: CASSLSGLANTQYF. The CDR3 coding sequence is TGTGCCAGCAGCCTTTCGGGACTAGCAAATACGCAGTATTTT.

This rearrangement joins TRBV7-3 to TRBJ1-1, with D unresolved. Per the germline V gene, CDR1 is SGHTA and CDR2 is FQGTGA. The CDR3 has 14 amino acids. Trimming pared 4 bases from V and 5 bases from J, leaving 14 bases between. CDR3 amino acids: CASSSYGEKTEAFF. The CDR3 nucleotides are TGTGCCAGCAGCTCATACGGGGAGAAAACTGAAGCTTTCTTT. Based on the CDR3 plus reference TRBV7-3 and TRBJ1-1, the full variable domain is GAGVSQTPSNKVTEKGKYVELRCDPISGHTALYWYRQSLGQGPEFLIYFQGTGAADDSGLPNDRFFAVRPEGSVSTLKIQRTERGDSAVYLCASSSYGEKTEAFFGQGTRLTVV.

There are a few counts of this clone. The gene calls are TRBV4-3 and TRBJ2-7; D remains ambiguous. CDR1 LGHNA and CDR2 YSLEER come from the germline V gene. V was trimmed by 0 bases and J by 4 bases, leaving 16 bases between them. The CDR3 runs to 16 residues. DNA for the CDR3: TGCGCCAGCAGCCAAGATCAGAACAGAGCCCTTTACGAGCAGTACTTC. Translation: CASSQDQNRALYEQYF.

The chain couples TRBV30 to TRBJ2-1; maybe TRBD2 (5 bases). Trimming pared 3 bases from V and 1 base from J, leaving 19 bases between. Germline values: CDR1 GTSNPN, CDR2 SVGIG (reference sequence). This CDR3 has 17 amino acids. CDR3 nucleotide sequence: TGTGCCTGGAGCCGAATAATGAGCGGTATTTCCTACAATGAGCAGTTCTTC. Its translation is CAWSRIMSGISYNEQFF.

This clone was seen at least ten times. The rearrangement joins TRBV7-9 to TRBJ2-1; 9 bases line up with TRBD1. The CDR3 runs 14 residues. Germline-derived CDR1 and CDR2 are SEHNR and FQNEAQ (reference sequence). V gave up 5 bases and J gave up 8 bases; unmatched junction bases: 7. The CDR3 reads CASSLWGQGDEQFF. DNA for the CDR3: TGTGCCAGCAGCCTTTGGGGACAGGGTGATGAGCAGTTCTTC.

J is TRBJ2-5 and V is TRBV5-8, with D tentatively TRBD2 (6 bases). Trimming took off 9 bases at V and 5 bases at J, with 17 bases between the two ends. There are 13 residues in the CDR3. Germline CDR1 and CDR2: SGHTS and YDEGEE. The CDR3 nucleotides are TGTGCCACAAAATGGGGGGAGACGGAGACCCAGTACTTC. Protein: CATKWGETETQYF.

On this clone: Within the sample, other DNA sequences also encode this same CDR3. The CDR3 DNA sequence: TGCGCCAGCAGCCAAGGGCTAGTGGGAGAGACCCAGTACTTC. Encoded protein: CASSQGLVGETQYF. This sequence joins TRBV4-1 and TRBJ2-5; D call uncertain. Germline CDR1 MGHRA, CDR2 YSYEKL. The germline V and J ends were trimmed by 1 base and 4 bases, with 10 bases remaining between them. The CDR3 runs 14 residues.

This clone was seen once. This sequence joins TRBV7-2 and TRBJ2-7; a possible D gene is TRBD2 (5 bases). This CDR3 is 15 amino acids long. Germline V gene data show CDR1 as SGHTA and CDR2 as FQGNSA. Trimming stripped 1 base from V and 3 bases from J, with 13 bases between. The CDR3 here is CASSLDPGKGYEQYF. As DNA, the CDR3 is TGTGCCAGCAGCTTAGATCCGGGGAAAGGCTACGAGCAGTACTTC.

V usage is TRBV7-8 and J usage is TRBJ1-2; D remains ambiguous. The CDR3 has 13 residues. The V gene lost 5 bases and the J gene lost 2 bases, with 9 bases spanning the gap. Germline V gene lookup returns CDR1 SGHVS and CDR2 FQNEAQ. CDR3: CASSPSRNYGYTF. CDR3 nucleotides: TGTGCCAGCAGCCCATCTAGAAACTATGGCTACACCTTC. Using reference TRBV7-8 and TRBJ1-2 for the parts outside the CDR3, the full variable domain is GAGVSQSPRYKVAKRGQDVALRCDPISGHVSLFWYQQALGQGPEFLTYFQNEAQLDKSGLPSDRFFAERPEGSVSTLKIQRTQQEDSAVYLCASSPSRNYGYTFGSGTRLTVV.